A selection of T cell receptor beta chains follows, all from one sample in a study of T cells in Graves' hyperthyroidism and ophthalmopathy. TCRdb re-called the multiplex PCR reads with MiXCR, one entry per CDR3 protein. In the table there are 300,000 to 450,000 distinct CDR3 sequences, around 14% of which are singletons. Sequenced sample: blood. Receptor source: a woman aged 25-40 years with Graves' hyperthyroidism. The CDR3 runs from the conserved cysteine through the conserved F or W. D genes are given only for firm matches. Clone size is shown for a subset of rows, as once, few, many or a class of expanded clone.

D gene,clone size,V gene,J gene,CDR3 DNA,CDR3 protein
TRBD1,few,TRBV18,TRBJ2-7,TGTGCCAGCTCAGATGGTGGACAGGCCGACGCCCTCTACGAGCAGTACTTC,CASSDGGQADALYEQYF
TRBD2,few,TRBV6-2/TRBV6-3,TRBJ2-1,TGTGCCAGCAGTTACCAAGCGGGAGAGTGGGATGAGCAGTTCTTC,CASSYQAGEWDEQFF
-,-,TRBV20-1,TRBJ2-6,TGCAGTGCTAGACGTCTGGGACTCCCCTCTGGGGCCAACGTCCTGACTTTC,CSARRLGLPSGANVLTF
-,-,TRBV29-1,TRBJ2-5,TGCAGCGTTGAGGACGACGGGTCTAACGGGAATTGGGAGACCCAGTACTTC,CSVEDDGSNGNWETQYF
-,-,TRBV28,TRBJ1-3,TGTGCCAGCAGCCAGGGGCAGCCTGGAAACACCATATATTTT,CASSQGQPGNTIYF
TRBD2,few,TRBV27,TRBJ2-7,TGTGCCAGCAGTTTCTCCGGGACTAGCGGGAGGCACTACGAGCAGTACTTC,CASSFSGTSGRHYEQYF
TRBD1,few,TRBV9,TRBJ1-1,TGTGCCAGCAGCGTTAATACAGGGGACACTGAAGCTTTCTTT,CASSVNTGDTEAFF
TRBD1,-,TRBV27,TRBJ1-2,TGTGCCAGCAGTGTAGCCGGGACAGGGGGGCCCTATGGCTACACCTTC,CASSVAGTGGPYGYTF
TRBD2,once,TRBV9,TRBJ2-3,TGTGCCAGCAGCGTAGAAGGGCTAGCGGGAGGGCCGACAGATACGCAGTATTTT,CASSVEGLAGGPTDTQYF
-,once,TRBV7-9,TRBJ2-2,TGTGCCACCCACCAGGGGCGGGAGAACACCGGGGAGCTGTTTTTT,CATHQGRENTGELFF
-,few,TRBV20-1,TRBJ2-2,TGCAGTGCTAGTAATTTTGGCGGGATGGCCGGGGAGCTGTTTTTT,CSASNFGGMAGELFF
TRBD1,-,TRBV20-1,TRBJ1-2,TGCAGTGCTAAAAATGACAGGGGGCGCGGCTATGGCTACACCTTC,CSAKNDRGRGYGYTF
TRBD1,many,TRBV5-1,TRBJ2-7,TGCGCCAGCAGCTTCCGACAGGGTTACTCCTACGAGCAGTACTTC,CASSFRQGYSYEQYF
TRBD1,many,TRBV5-1,TRBJ2-3,TGCGCCAGCAGCTCGGAAGGGACAGGGGGTAGAGATACGCAGTATTTT,CASSSEGTGGRDTQYF
-,few,TRBV24-1,TRBJ1-2,TGTGCCACCAGTGACACCACCGGGACTGAGTATGGCTACACCTTC,CATSDTTGTEYGYTF
TRBD2,few,TRBV2,TRBJ2-7,TGTGCCAGCAGGAGAGGCACTAGCGGGAGCGGGGAGCAGTACTTC,CASRRGTSGSGEQYF
-,-,TRBV24-1,TRBJ2-1,TGTGCCACCAGTGACCCCCCTGGTTCGTGGGGTGGCAATGAGCAGTTCTTC,CATSDPPGSWGGNEQFF
-,-,TRBV7-9,TRBJ2-2,TGTGCCAGCAGCTTAAGGGGGGGAGCATCCCCCGGGGAGCTGTTTTTT,CASSLRGGASPGELFF
-,-,TRBV25-1,TRBJ1-2,TGTGCCAGCGGTTATGGGGCAGGCTATGGCTACACCTTC,CASGYGAGYGYTF
-,few,TRBV2,TRBJ2-5,TGTGCCAGCAGTGGTTGGGAAGAGACCCAGTACTTC,CASSGWEETQYF
-,-,TRBV28,TRBJ2-5,TGTGCCAGCAGCTACGATCAGGGGACTACGTACTTC,CASSYDQGTTYF
-,few,TRBV20-1,TRBJ1-6,TGCAGTGCTGAACAGGAAACCTATAATTCACCCCTCCACTTT,CSAEQETYNSPLHF
TRBD1,many,TRBV11-3,TRBJ2-7,TGTGCCAGCAGCGGAACGACAGGGGGCTTTTACGAGCAGTACTTC,CASSGTTGGFYEQYF
-,few,TRBV20-1,TRBJ2-7,TGCAGTGCTAGCTGGCATGGGAGAAGCTCCTACGAGCAGTACTTC,CSASWHGRSSYEQYF
TRBD1,few,TRBV5-1,TRBJ1-1,TGCGCCAGCAGCTTACCCGGGACAGGGGCCTTTATGAACACTGAAGCTTTCTTT,CASSLPGTGAFMNTEAFF
-,few,TRBV28,TRBJ2-5,TGTGCCAGCAGTTCCCACAGGTCTGGGAAGCGAGAGACCCAGTACTTC,CASSSHRSGKRETQYF
-,many,TRBV28,TRBJ2-7,-,CASSLSLRGQEQYF
-,many,TRBV20-1,TRBJ1-2,TGCAGTGCTAGAGATCTAACAGGGCTCTATGGCTACACCTTC,CSARDLTGLYGYTF
TRBD2,many,TRBV2,TRBJ2-1,TGTGCCAGCAGTGACTTAGCGGGAGTTTACAATGAGCAGTTCTTC,CASSDLAGVYNEQFF
-,-,TRBV12-3/TRBV12-4,TRBJ2-7,TGTGCCAGCAGTTCGGCCCCCTGGGAAGAGCAGTACTTC,CASSSAPWEEQYF
TRBD2,few,TRBV15,TRBJ2-3,TGTGCCACCAGCAGAACAGCGGGAGTTACAGATACGCAGTATTTT,CATSRTAGVTDTQYF